The entry that follows covers one T cell receptor (beta chain) sequence. This sample stems from a study of blood T cell repertoires in COVID-19. Whole-study context: The United States, Italy and Spain provided the acute and convalescent COVID-19 samples. Nucleic acid was either cDNA or gDNA, and it came from T cells, B-cell-depleted T cells, or PBMCs.

Assay used: immunoSEQ multiplex PCR; TCRdb lists only in-frame clones, some missing. This repertoire shows about 200,000 clones, 82% found once; its top ten account for roughly 8%. Trimming removed 3 bases from V and 6 bases from J, with 11 bases in between. Germline loops: CDR1 MDHEN, CDR2 SYDVKM. The CDR3 covers 13 residues. This sequence was found in a woman in her sixties with COVID-19, enrolled during active disease. The sample was peripheral blood. The chain recombines TRBV28 with TRBJ1-1; possible D gene TRBD1, 5 bases. CDR3 loop: CASSLVKGAEAFF. The CDR3 DNA is TGTGCCAGCAGTTTGGTGAAAGGGGCTGAAGCTTTCTTT.